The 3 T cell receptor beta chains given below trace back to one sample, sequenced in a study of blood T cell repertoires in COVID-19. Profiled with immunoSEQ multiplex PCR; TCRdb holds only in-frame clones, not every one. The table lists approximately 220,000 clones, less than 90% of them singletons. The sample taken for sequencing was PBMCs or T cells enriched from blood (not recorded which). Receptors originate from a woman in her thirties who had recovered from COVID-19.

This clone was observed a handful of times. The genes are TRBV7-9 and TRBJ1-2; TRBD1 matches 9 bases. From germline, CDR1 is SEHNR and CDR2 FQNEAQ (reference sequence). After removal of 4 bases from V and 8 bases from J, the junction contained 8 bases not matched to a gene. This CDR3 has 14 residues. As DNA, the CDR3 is TGTGCCAGCAGCTCCCGGGACAGGGAACGCGGCTACACCTTC. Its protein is CASSSRDRERGYTF.

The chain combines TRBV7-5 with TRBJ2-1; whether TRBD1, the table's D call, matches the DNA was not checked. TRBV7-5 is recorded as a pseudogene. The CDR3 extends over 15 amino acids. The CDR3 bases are TGTGCCAGAAGCGCCCTAACAGGGACCGAGGATGAGCAGTTCTTC. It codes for CARSALTGTEDEQFF.

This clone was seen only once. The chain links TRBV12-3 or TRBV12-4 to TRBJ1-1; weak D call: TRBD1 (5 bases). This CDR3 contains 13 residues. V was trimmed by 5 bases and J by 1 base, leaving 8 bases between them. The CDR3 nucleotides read TGTGCCAGCAGTCCTAGGGGGAACACTGAAGCTTTCTTT. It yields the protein CASSPRGNTEAFF.